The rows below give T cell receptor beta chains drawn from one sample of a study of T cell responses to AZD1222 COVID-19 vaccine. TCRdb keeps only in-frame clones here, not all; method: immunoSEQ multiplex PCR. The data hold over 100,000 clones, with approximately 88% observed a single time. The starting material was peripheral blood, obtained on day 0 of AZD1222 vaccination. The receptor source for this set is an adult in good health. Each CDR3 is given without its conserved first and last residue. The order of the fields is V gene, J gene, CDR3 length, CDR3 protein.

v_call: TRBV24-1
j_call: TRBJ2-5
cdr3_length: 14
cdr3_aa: ATSETGTGLQETQY

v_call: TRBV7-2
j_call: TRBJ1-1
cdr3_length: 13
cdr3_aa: ASSLRSGTGAEAF

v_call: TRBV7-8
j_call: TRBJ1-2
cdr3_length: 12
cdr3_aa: ASDGTGDNYGYT

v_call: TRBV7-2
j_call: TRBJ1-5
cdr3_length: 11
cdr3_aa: ASSLEGAQPQH

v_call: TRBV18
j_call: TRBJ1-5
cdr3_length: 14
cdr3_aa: ASSPLDRANNQPQH

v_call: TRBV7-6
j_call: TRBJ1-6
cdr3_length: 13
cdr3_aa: ASSIGQGTNSPLH

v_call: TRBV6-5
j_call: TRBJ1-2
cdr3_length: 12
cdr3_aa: ASRPGGQGRGYT

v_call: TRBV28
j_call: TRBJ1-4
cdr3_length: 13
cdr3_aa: ASSASRGGYEKLF

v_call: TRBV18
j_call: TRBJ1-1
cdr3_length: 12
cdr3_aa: ASSPPGTGGEAF

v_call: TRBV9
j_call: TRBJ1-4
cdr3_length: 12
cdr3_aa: ASSVTGVREKLF

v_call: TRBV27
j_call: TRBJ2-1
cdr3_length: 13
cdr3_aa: ASSLGTSGYNEQF

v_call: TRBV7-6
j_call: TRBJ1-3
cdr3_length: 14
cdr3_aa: ASSLVGGSSGNTIY

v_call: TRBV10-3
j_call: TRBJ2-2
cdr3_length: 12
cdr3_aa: AISENPLTGELF

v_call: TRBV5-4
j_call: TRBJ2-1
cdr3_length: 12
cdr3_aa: ASSLDRGGDEQF

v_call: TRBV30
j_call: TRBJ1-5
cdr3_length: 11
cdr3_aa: AWSRQGNQPQH

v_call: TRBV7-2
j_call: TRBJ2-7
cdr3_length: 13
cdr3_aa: ASSQGGLQSYEQY